This T cell receptor (beta chain) was recovered during a study of shared clonotypes between healthy human individuals. Study-level information: Three plates were used per donor for CD4 naive, three for CD4 memory, two for CD8 naive and one for CD8 memory. Study results and limitations: Represented genetic and exposure-history diversity was restricted by having few donors.

The authors loaded 150 to 250 ng DNA, 25,000 to 30,000 T cell genomes, into sorted-subset replicate PCRs. Some clones are missing from TCRdb's copy, which holds only in-frame ones; the method was immunoSEQ multiplex PCR. This sample yields roughly 1,100,000 clones, of which approximately 72% are seen a single time; 1.2% to 1.5% belongs to the top ten. The germline CDR1 and CDR2 sequences are LNHDA and SQIVND (reference sequence). The CDR3 has 15 residues. After removal of 4 bases from V and 3 bases from J, the junction contained 4 bases not matched to a gene. As to this clone: As yet, its antigen is unknown.

The TCR originated in a man between 18 and 29 years old in good health. This sequence joins TRBV19 and TRBJ1-5, with 9 bases identical to TRBD1. The sequenced sample consisted of memory CD4+ T cells sorted from blood. Subset meaning: CD45RA-negative fraction. This CDR3 reads CASSKQGAFNQPQHF. CDR3 sequence (DNA): TGTGCCAGTAGTAAACAGGGGGCCTTCAATCAGCCCCAGCATTTT.